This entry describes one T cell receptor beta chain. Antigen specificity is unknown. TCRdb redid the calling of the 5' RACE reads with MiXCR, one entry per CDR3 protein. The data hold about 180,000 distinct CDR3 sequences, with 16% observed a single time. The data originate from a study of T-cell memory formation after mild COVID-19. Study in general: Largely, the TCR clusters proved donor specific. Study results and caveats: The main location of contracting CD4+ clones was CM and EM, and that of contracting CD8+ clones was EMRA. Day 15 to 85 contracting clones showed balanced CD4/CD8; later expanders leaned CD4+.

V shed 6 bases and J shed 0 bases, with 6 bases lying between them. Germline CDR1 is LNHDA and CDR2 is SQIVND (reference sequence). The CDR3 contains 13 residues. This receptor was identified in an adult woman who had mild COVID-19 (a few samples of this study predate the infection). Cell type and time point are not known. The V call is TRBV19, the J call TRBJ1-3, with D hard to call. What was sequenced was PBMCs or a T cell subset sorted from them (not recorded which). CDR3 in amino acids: CASRQLSGNTIYF. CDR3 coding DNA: TGTGCCAGTAGACAGCTCTCTGGAAACACCATATATTTT.